What follows is one TCR beta chain and its context. What antigen it recognizes has not been identified. No clone much larger than this one lies a single base away; base qualities are absent. The donors were healthy, HIV-negative adults with no recently reported acute infections or vaccinations. Every donor was a Caucasian adult living in Nashville, Tennessee, USA. CD4+ T cells were enriched by magnetic negative selection, after which naive cells were positively selected on CD45RA and the negative fraction was taken as the memory subset. Blood was collected by leukapheresis, and PBMCs were isolated by Ficoll-Histopaque density gradient centrifugation and then cryopreserved in liquid nitrogen vapor phase. Purity and quantity of every magnetically sorted T cell population were checked by analytical flow cytometry. Genomic DNA was isolated from every sorted fraction and measured by UV absorbance on a Nanodrop 2000c.

This record comes from a study of shared clonotypes between healthy human individuals (dated by TCRdb to 2018 to 2020). About the study as a whole: The cohort included three men and two women between 18 and 49 years of age. For each donor, CD4 naive and CD4 memory were each given three plates, CD8 naive was given two plates, and CD8 memory was given one plate. Libraries were prepared and TCR repertoires were sequenced by different laboratories using diverse techniques, in order to increase sequencing depth and limit assay-specific biases. Per donor, leukapheresis produced somewhere between about 0.94 and 9.5 billion PBMCs. Blood TCR repertoires of about 5 healthy adults were deeply sequenced to estimate repertoire size and the extent of clonotype sharing between individuals.

Using the deep immunoSEQ assay, TCR CDR3 regions were amplified from genomic DNA by multiplex PCR. Genomic DNA extracted from each cell subset was distributed evenly over all wells of several immunoSEQ 96-well plates, and each plate served as one replicate. For sorted subsets, roughly 200 ng genomic DNA, equal to tens of thousands of T cell genomes, was loaded into each replicate PCR. Purified libraries were quantified with a Qubit 3.0 fluorometer, sized on a Bioanalyzer 2100, and re-quantified with the KAPA Library Quantification kit. Every immunoSEQ 96-well plate was sequenced on a separate single-read 150-cycle Illumina NextSeq 550 flow cell. Per the original workflow: Because the immunoSEQ output included only junctional sequences and no quality scores, the filtering could not be the same as the filtering used for full-length reads. To assign V/J genes and CDR3, sequences were annotated using PyIR, a Python wrapper for IgBLAST v1.9, with IMGT germline references. Reads were filtered out if the reads had weak V/J assignments (E-value above 1e-6), no CDR3, stop codons, out-of-frame junctions, or ambiguous translated residues. V3J clonotypes were defined as sequences sharing an identical inferred V gene, J gene, and CDR3 amino acid sequence. Percentage overlap between repertoires was computed as shared unique clonotypes divided by the size of the smaller repertoire. RTK rarefaction, the Chao1 estimator, and Recon v2.1 estimates of unobserved clonotypes were used to assess repertoire richness. Generation probabilities were computed with OLGA for all TCRbeta clonotypes obtained by the gDNA method from a few donors. The clones in this table, taken by TCRdb from immuneACCESS, are in-frame only. Not every clone is retained; where verified, under half of the shortfall comes from an unresolved V gene, and the cause of the rest is unknown. V and J calls plus clone size are reproduced from that table; the DNA served to infer D and trimming. For this sample there are some 1.4 million clones; roughly 95% appear just once. Roughly 1.2% of the sample belongs to the ten largest clones.

The full study reports these points: Naive subsets generally had larger estimated clonotype richness than memory subsets did. Pairwise subsampling led to the expectation that sequencing depth would affect the degree of clonotype sharing among donors. Incomplete sequencing was indicated by rarefaction of sorted-subset datasets, despite the large sequencing depth. Sampling was restricted to blood, and TCR repertoires in tissue are likely to differ from TCR repertoires in blood. About 5% of naive CD4, around 3.6% of naive CD8, around 2.3% of memory CD4, and less than 0.45% of memory CD8 clonotypes were shared across several donors. The small number of donors limited the genetic and exposure-history diversity represented. Higher generation probabilities were observed for clonotypes shared by all four sorted-subset donors than for non-shared clonotypes.

The TCR sequence derives from a man aged 25 to 45 in good health. The sample comprised naive CD4+ T cells sorted from blood. The label giving this sample's cell subset or site can be read as: CD45RA+ positively selected.

The DNA sequence is given as TGTGCCAGCAGCCAAATCCGGGTCCTCACAGATACGCAGTATTTT. This codes for CASSQIRVLTDTQYF. This receptor chain uses TRBV13 and TRBJ2-3; the D gene identity is not certain. The junction carries 14 bases between V and J, which are trimmed by 5 bases and 2 bases respectively. According to the germline V gene (reference sequence), CDR1 reads PRHDT and CDR2 reads FYEKMQ. From its cysteine to its phenylalanine, the CDR3 spans 15 amino acids. Only the CDR3 region is kept as DNA, spanning 45 bases read in frame from base 1.